This record covers a single T cell receptor (beta chain). Its specificity is unknown. Trimming took off 1 base at V and 6 bases at J, with 15 bases between the two ends. The V gene's germline CDR1 is SGHTA and CDR2 FQGNSA. The CDR3 loop spans 15 amino acids. This entry comes from a study of cytomegalovirus exposure and HLA in healthy donors. Study-wide findings and caveats: Cytomegalovirus status was reportedly diagnosed by the classifier with high sensitivity and specificity. Specific recognition of CMV antigens was confirmed in vitro for a few chains (all CMV-associated). The study flagged around 160 TCR beta chains as cytomegalovirus-associated.

Clones were sequenced by immunoSEQ multiplex PCR, and TCRdb holds only the in-frame ones, with some missing. Found here are more than 55,000 clones, more than 80% of them singletons; the top ten hold 0.95% to 1.5%. The rearrangement links TRBV7-2 to TRBJ1-1; no definite D call. Sequenced sample: PBMCs. This receptor was obtained from a woman aged 18-35 years in good health and CMV-seronegative. CDR3 sequence (DNA): TGTGCCAGCAGCTTAGGGTCCCCGTCTATCGCTGAAGCTTTCTTT. Protein product: CASSLGSPSIAEAFF.